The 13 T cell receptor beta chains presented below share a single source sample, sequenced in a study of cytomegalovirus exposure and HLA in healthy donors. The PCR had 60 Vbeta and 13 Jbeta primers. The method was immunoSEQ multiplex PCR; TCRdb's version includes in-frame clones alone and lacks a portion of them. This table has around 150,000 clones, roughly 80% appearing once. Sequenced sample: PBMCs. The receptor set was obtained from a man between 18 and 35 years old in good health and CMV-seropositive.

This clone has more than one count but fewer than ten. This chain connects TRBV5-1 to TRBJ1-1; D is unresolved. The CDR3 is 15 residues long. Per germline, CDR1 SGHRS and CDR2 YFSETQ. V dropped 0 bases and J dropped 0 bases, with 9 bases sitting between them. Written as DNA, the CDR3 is TGCGCCAGCAGCTTGGTTTCCGGGGTGAACACTGAAGCTTTCTTT. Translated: CASSLVSGVNTEAFF.

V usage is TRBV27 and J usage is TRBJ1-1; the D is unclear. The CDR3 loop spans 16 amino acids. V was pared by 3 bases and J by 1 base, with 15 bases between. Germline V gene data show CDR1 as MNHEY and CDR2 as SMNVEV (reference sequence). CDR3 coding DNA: TGTGCCAGCAGTTTTCTGAGGGCGAAATCGAACACTGAAGCTTTCTTT. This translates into CASSFLRAKSNTEAFF.

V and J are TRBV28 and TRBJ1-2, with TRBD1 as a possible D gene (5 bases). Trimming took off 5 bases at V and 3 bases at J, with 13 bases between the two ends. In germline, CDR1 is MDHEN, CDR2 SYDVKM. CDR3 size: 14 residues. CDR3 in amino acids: CASSPGGADYGYTF. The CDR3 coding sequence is TGTGCCAGCAGTCCGGGCGGGGCGGACTATGGCTACACCTTC.

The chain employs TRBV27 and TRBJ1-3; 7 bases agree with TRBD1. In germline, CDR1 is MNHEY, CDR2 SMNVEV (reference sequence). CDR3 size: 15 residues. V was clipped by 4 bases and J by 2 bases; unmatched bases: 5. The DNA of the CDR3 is TGTGCCAGCAGTTCCAAACAGGGGACTGGAAACACCATATATTTT. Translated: CASSSKQGTGNTIYF.

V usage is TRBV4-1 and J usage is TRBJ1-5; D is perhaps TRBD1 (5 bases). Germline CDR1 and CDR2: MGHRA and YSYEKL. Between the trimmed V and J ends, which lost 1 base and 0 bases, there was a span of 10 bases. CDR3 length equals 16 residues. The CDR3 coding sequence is TGCGCCAGCAGCCAAGGACAGCCTTATAGCAATCAGCCCCAGCATTTT. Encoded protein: CASSQGQPYSNQPQHF.

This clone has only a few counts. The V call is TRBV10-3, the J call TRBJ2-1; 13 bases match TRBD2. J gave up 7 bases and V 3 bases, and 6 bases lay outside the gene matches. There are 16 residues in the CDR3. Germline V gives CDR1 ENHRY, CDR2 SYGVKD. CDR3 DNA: TGTGCCATCAGTGAAACGACTAGCGGGAGGTGGAATGAGCAGTTCTTC. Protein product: CAISETTSGRWNEQFF.

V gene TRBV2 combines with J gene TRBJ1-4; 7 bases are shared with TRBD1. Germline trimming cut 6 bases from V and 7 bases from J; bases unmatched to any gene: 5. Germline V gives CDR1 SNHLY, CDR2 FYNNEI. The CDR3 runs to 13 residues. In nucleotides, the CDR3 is TGTGCCAGCAGGGAGGGGACAGTTGAAAAACTGTTTTTT. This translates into CASREGTVEKLFF.

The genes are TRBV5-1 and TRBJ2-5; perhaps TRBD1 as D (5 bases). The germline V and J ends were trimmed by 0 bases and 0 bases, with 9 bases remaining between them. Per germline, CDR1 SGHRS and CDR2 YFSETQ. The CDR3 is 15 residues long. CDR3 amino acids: CASSLEGVYQETQYF. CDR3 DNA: TGCGCCAGCAGCTTGGAAGGGGTTTACCAAGAGACCCAGTACTTC.

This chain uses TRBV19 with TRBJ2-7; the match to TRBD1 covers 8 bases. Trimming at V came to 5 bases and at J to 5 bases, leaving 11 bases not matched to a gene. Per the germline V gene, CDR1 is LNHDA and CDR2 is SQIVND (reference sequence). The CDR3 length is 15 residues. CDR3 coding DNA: TGTGCCAGTAGTGCTTATGGACAGGGTGAGAACGAGCAGTACTTC. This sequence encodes CASSAYGQGENEQYF.

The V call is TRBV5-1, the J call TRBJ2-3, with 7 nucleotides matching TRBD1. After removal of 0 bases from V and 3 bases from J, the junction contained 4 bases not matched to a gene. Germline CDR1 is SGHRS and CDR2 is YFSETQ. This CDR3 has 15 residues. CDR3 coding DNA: TGCGCCAGCAGCTTGGTAAGGGGGCGGACAGATACGCAGTATTTT. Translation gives CASSLVRGRTDTQYF. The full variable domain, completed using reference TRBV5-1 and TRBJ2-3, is KAGVTQTPRYLIKTRGQQVTLSCSPISGHRSVSWYQQTPGQGLQFLFEYFSETQRNKGNFPGRFSGRQFSNSRSEMNVSTLELGDSALYLCASSLVRGRTDTQYFGPGTRLTVL.

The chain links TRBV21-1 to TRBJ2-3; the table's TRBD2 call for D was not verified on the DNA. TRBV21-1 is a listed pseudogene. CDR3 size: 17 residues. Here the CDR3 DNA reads TGTGCCAGCAGCAAAGCGCTTAGGACTAGCGGTCGGAATACGCAGTATTTT. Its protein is CASSKALRTSGRNTQYF.

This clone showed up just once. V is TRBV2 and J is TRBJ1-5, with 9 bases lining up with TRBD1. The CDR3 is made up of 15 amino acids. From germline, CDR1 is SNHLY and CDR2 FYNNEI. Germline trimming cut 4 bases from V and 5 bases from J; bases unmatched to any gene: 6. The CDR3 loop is CASSGVRDRDQPQHF. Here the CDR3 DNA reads TGTGCCAGCAGTGGGGTCCGGGACAGGGATCAGCCCCAGCATTTT.

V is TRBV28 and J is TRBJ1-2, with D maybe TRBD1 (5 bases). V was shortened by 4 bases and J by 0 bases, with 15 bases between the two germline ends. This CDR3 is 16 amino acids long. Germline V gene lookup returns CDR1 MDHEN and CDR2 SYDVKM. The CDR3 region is CASSSSGLPSNYGYTF. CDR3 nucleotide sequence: TGTGCCAGCAGTTCCTCGGGACTACCGTCTAACTATGGCTACACCTTC.